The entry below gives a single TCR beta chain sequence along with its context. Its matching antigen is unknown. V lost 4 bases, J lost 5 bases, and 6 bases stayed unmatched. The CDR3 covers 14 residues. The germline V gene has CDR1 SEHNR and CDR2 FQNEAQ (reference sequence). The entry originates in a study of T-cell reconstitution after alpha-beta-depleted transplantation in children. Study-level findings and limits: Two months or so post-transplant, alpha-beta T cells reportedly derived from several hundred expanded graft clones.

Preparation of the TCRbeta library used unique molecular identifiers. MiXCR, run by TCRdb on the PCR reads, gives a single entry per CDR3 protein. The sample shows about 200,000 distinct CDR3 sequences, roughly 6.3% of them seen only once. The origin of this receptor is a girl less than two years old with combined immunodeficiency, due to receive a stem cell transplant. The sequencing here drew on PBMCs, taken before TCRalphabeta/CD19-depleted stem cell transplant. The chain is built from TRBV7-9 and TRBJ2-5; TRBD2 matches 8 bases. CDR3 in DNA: TGTGCCAGCAGCTCCGGGGGGGCCAGGGAGACCCAGTACTTC. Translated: CASSSGGARETQYF. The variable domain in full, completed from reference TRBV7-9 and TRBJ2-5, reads DTGVSQNPRHKITKRGQNVTFRCDPISEHNRLYWYRQTLGQGPEFLTYFQNEAQLEKSRLLSDRFSAERPKGSFSTLEIQRTEQGDSAMYLCASSSGGARETQYFGPGTRLLVL.